The present TCR beta chain was sequenced within a study of blood T cell repertoires in COVID-19. Across the study: Specimens from acute and convalescent COVID-19 originated in the United States, Italy and Spain.

Clones were read by immunoSEQ multiplex PCR, and TCRdb kept only the in-frame ones, dropping some. The data contain under 250,000 clones, almost 85% of them singletons. The junction had 10 bases not matched to a gene; V was cut back by 7 bases and J by 4 bases. The CDR3 consists of 15 residues. Germline V gene data show CDR1 as LNHDA and CDR2 as SQIVND (reference sequence). Sequencing used peripheral blood. The genes are TRBV19 and TRBJ1-2; TRBD1 matches 9 bases. This TCR was recovered from a man aged 50 to 60 with acute or convalescent COVID-19. The CDR3 is CASTSEGQGSYGYTF. Here the CDR3 DNA reads TGTGCCAGTACCTCAGAGGGACAGGGCTCCTATGGCTACACCTTC.